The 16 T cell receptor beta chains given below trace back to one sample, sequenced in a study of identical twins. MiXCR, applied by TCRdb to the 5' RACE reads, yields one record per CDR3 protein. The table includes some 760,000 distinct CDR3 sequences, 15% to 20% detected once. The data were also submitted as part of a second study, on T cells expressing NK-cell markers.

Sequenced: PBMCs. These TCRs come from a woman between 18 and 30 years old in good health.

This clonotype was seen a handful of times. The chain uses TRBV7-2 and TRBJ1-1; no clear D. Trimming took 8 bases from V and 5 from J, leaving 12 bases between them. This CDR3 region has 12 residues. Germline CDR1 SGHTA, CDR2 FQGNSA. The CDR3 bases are TGTGCCAGCGCTGGGTATGGGACTGAAGCTTTCTTT. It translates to CASAGYGTEAFF.

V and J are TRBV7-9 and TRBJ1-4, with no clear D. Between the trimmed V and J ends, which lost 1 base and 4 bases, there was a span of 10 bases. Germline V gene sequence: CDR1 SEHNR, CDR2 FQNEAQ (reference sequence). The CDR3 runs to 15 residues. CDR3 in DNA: TGTGCCAGCAGCTTAGGGTCAGCCAATAATGAAAAACTGTTTTTT. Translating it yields CASSLGSANNEKLFF.

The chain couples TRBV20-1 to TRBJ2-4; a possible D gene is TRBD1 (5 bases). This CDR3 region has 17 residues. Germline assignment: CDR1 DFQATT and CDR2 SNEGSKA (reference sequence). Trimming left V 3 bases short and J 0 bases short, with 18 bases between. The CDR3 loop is CSASRVGALLAKNIQYF. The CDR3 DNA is TGCAGTGCTAGTCGTGTAGGGGCCTTGCTAGCCAAAAACATTCAGTACTTC.

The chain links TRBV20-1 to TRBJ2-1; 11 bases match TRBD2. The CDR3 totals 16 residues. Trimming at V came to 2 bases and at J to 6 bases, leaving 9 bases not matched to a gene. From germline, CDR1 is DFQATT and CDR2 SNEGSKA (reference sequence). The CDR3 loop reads CSARPHSGGVVNEQFF. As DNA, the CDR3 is TGCAGTGCTAGACCCCATAGCGGGGGGGTCGTCAATGAGCAGTTCTTC.

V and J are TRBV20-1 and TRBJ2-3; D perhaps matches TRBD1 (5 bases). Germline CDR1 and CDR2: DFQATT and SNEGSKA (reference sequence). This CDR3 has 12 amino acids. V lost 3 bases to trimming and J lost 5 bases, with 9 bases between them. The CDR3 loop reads CSARGRGDTQYF. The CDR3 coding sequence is TGCAGTGCTAGGGGTAGGGGAGATACGCAGTATTTT.

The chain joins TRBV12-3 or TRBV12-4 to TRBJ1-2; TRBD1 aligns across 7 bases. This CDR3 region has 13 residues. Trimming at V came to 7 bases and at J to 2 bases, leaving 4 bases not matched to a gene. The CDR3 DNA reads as TGTGCCAGCACCCTGGACAGGAACTATGGCTACACCTTC. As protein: CASTLDRNYGYTF.

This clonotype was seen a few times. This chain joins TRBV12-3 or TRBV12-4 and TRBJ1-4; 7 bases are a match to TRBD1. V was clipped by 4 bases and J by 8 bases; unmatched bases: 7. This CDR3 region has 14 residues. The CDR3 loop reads CASSSLGDREKLFF. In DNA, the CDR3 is TGTGCCAGCAGTTCACTAGGGGACAGAGAAAAACTGTTTTTT.

Here the CDR3 DNA reads TGTGCCAGCAGCGTGGGGGGGGGAATTTACAATGAGCAGTTCTTC. Its protein is CASSVGGGIYNEQFF. The rearrangement links TRBV9 to TRBJ2-1, with TRBD2 matching 7 bases. From germline, CDR1 is SGDLS and CDR2 YYNGEE. The CDR3 is 15 amino acids. V shed 2 bases, J shed 4 bases, and the junction held 6 bases outside the gene matches.

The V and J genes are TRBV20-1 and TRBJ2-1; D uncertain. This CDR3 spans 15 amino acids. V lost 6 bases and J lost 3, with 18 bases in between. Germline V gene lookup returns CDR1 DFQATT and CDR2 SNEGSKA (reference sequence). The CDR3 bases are TGCAGTGCCAGGATAGGTCGCGTGAACTACAATGAGCAGTTCTTC. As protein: CSARIGRVNYNEQFF.

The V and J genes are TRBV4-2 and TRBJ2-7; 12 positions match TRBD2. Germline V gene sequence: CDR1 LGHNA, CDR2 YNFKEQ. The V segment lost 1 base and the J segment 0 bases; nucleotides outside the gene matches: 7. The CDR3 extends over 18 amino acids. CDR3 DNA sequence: TGTGCCAGCAGCCAAGCTACTAGCGGGGGGATAGTCTCCTACGAGCAGTACTTC. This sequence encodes CASSQATSGGIVSYEQYF.

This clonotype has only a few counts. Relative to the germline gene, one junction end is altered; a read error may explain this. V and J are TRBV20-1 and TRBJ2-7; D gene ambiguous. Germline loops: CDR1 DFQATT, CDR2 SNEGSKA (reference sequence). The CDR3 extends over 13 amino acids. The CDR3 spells CSAKGRSSYEQYF. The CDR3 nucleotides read TGCAGTGCCAAAGGACGGAGCTCCTATGAGCAGTACTTC.

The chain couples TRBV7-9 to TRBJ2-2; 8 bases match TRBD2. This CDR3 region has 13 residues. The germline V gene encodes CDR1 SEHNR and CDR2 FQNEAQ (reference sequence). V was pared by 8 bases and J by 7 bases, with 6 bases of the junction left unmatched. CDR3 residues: CASFGGGYGELFF. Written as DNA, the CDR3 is TGTGCCAGCTTTGGCGGGGGGTACGGGGAGCTGTTTTTT.

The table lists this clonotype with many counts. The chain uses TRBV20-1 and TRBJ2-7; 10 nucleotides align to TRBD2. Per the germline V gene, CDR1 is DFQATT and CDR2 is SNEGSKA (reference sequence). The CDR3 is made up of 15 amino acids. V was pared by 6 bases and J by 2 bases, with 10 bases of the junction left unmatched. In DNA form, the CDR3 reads TGCAGTGCAGGGTTGGGGAGCGGGAGGGCCTACGAGCAGTACTTC. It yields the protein CSAGLGSGRAYEQYF.

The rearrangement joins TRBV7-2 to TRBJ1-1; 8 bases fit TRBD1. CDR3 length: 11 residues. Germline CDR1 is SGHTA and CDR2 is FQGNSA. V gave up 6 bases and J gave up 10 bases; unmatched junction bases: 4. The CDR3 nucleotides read TGTGCCAGCAGTCCCACAGGGGGAGCTTTCTTT. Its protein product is CASSPTGGAFF. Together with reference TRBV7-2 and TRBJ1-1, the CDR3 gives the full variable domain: GAGVSQSPSNKVTEKGKDVELRCDPISGHTALYWYRQSLGQGLEFLIYFQGNSAPDKSGLPSDRFSAERTGGSVSTLTIQRTQQEDSAVYLCASSPTGGAFFGQGTRLTVV.

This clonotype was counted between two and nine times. CDR3 in DNA: TGCGCCAGCAAACCGGGACTAGAGTACCGGGGGGAGCAGTACTTC. Translation: CASKPGLEYRGEQYF. The genes are TRBV5-1 and TRBJ2-7; 8 positions agree with TRBD2. The CDR3 runs to 15 residues. Trimming at V came to 6 bases and at J to 7 bases, leaving 15 bases not matched to a gene. Looked up from germline, CDR1 is SGHRS and CDR2 is YFSETQ.

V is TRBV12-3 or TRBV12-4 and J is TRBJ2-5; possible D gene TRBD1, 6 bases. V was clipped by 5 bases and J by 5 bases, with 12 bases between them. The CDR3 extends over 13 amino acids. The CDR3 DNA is TGTGCCAGCAGTCTTACAGGGCCGGAGACCCAGTACTTC. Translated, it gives CASSLTGPETQYF.